This TCR beta chain was obtained from a study of T cell repertoires in cytomegalovirus infection. This CDR3 is built from 12 residues. Trimming took off 7 bases at V and 7 bases at J, with 11 bases between the two ends. The table lists this clonotype with a few counts. Its antigen is unidentified. Each CDR3 protein gets one entry after TCRdb re-called the reads with MiXCR. Among hundreds of thousands of distinct CDR3 sequences, under 35% were seen once, and the ten largest hold 20%. The chain carries TRBV23-1 and TRBJ2-1, with D possibly called TRBD1 or TRBD2 (5 bases each). TRBV23-1 is an ORF, with its function uncertain. This TCR was sampled from a human donor in good health (CMV status not recorded). Some clones in this sample may be carry-over from other donors' samples. The input for sequencing was cultured PBMCs, taken from culture after CMV antigen stimulation. CDR3 sequence (DNA): TGCGCCAGCACCTTGGGACCGAATGAGCAGTTCTTC. This codes for CASTLGPNEQFF.